This passage covers 2 T cell receptor beta chains from one sample sequenced in a study of blood T cell repertoires in COVID-19. Profiled with immunoSEQ multiplex PCR; TCRdb holds only in-frame clones, not every one. The sample lists around 120,000 clones, around 89% occurring once. The sequenced material came from peripheral blood. The receptors stem from a woman in her sixties with COVID-19, enrolled during active disease.

Only one count was recorded for this clone. This chain connects TRBV6-6 to TRBJ1-2; possibly TRBD1 for D (6 bases). Germline V gene lookup returns CDR1 MNHNY and CDR2 SVGAGI (reference sequence). Trimming cost V 4 bases and J 2 bases, with 8 bases left between them. This CDR3 is 13 amino acids long. The CDR3: CASSLRGNYGYTF. In DNA, the CDR3 is TGTGCCAGCAGTTTAAGGGGGAACTATGGCTACACCTTC.

The chain employs TRBV4-3 and TRBJ2-4; TRBD2 is a possible D gene (5 bases). Trimming left V 4 bases short and J 1 base short, with 17 bases between. The CDR3 consists of 17 residues. Per germline, CDR1 LGHNA and CDR2 YSLEER. CDR3 sequence: CASSLETGYGAKNIQYF. The CDR3 DNA follows: TGCGCCAGCAGCCTGGAGACGGGGTACGGTGCCAAAAACATTCAGTACTTC.